This T cell receptor beta chain was captured in a study of regulatory T cells in long-lasting Graves disease. Whole-study results and caveats: Study was limited to peripheral blood, excluding thyroid tissue. Accuracy might have suffered from few samples. Persistent Graves' patients showed a TCR diversity that was lower than that of newly diagnosed ones.

The authors built TCR beta libraries using iRepertoire HTBI primers and Arm-PCR of CDR3 regions. TCRdb reanalysed the multiplex PCR reads using MiXCR and keeps one entry per CDR3 protein. The sample contains hundreds of thousands of distinct CDR3 sequences, roughly 21% of which appear only once. This sample's time point: persistent/refractory GD, antithyroid drugs over 5 years with positive TRAb. Preparation of the TCR library used RNA extracted from PBMCs. Xi'an, China, was home to the endocrinology department that provided patients. For this clonotype: Its antigen is still unknown.

This TCR was recovered from a female donor with Graves disease. The sequences come from peripheral blood mononuclear cells (PBMCs), collected when the disease was refractory, from a patient treated with antithyroid drugs.

CDR3 DNA sequence: TGTGCCAGCACGTTACGAGGGGCGGTTGAGCAGTTCTTC. This translates into CASTLRGAVEQFF. The chain links TRBV28 to TRBJ2-1; D might be TRBD1 or TRBD2, each matching 5 bases. Germline assignment: CDR1 MDHEN and CDR2 SYDVKM. V shed 7 bases and J shed 9 bases, with 16 bases lying between them. This CDR3 contains 13 residues.